This T cell receptor beta chain emerged from a study of tumour-infiltrating T cells in Burkitt lymphoma. Study overall: Repertoire clonality predicted overall and progression-free survival.

The CDR3 contains 16 residues. Trimming removed 3 bases at V and 5 bases at J, with 19 bases between. The germline gives CDR1 MGHRA, CDR2 YSYEKL. Repertoires were generated with immunoSEQ multiplex PCR, while TCRdb's copy carries only in-frame clones and drops some. The table has 4,000 to 5,000 clones, 16% seen once. V and J are TRBV4-1 and TRBJ1-2; D is ambiguous. The sequenced sample consisted of tumor tissue. The receptor was derived from a human donor with diffuse large B-cell lymphoma. Some clones in this sample may be carry-over from other donors' samples. CDR3 protein: CASSQTNRVPSYGYTF. The CDR3 coding sequence is TGCGCCAGCAGCCAGACCAACAGAGTACCCTCGTATGGCTACACCTTC.